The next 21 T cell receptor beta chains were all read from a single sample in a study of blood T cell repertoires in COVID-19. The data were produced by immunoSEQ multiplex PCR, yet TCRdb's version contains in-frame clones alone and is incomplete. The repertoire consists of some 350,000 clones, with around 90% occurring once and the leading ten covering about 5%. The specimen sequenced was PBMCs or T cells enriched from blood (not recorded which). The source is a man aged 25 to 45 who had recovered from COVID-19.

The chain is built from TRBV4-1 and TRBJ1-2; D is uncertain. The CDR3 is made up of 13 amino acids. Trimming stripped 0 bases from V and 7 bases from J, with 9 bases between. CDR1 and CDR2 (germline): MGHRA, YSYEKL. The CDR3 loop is CASSQDRGAGYTF. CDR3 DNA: TGCGCCAGCAGCCAAGATCGGGGAGCTGGCTACACCTTC.

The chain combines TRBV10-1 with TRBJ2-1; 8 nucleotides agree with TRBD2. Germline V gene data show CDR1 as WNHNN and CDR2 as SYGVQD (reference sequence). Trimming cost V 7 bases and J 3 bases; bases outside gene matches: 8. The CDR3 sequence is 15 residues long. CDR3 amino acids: CASTGGGPDYNEQFF. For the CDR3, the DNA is TGCGCCAGCACCGGGGGGGGGCCCGACTACAATGAGCAGTTCTTC.

The chain's CDR3 is CASSLDRLRVSTGELFF. The CDR3 nucleotides read TGTGCCAGCAGCTTAGATAGGTTGCGGGTTAGCACCGGGGAGCTGTTTTTT. The chain has TRBV11-2 and TRBJ2-2, with TRBD2 as a possible D gene (5 bases). The ends were cut back, 0 bases at V and 4 bases at J, with 15 bases in the middle. Looked up from germline, CDR1 is SGHAT and CDR2 is FQNNGV. This CDR3 has 17 amino acids. Full variable domain (remainder filled in from reference TRBV11-2 and TRBJ2-2): EAGVAQSPRYKIIEKRQSVAFWCNPISGHATLYWYQQILGQGPKLLIQFQNNGVVDDSQLPKDRFSAERLKGVDSTLKIQPAKLEDSAVYLCASSLDRLRVSTGELFFGEGSRLTVL.

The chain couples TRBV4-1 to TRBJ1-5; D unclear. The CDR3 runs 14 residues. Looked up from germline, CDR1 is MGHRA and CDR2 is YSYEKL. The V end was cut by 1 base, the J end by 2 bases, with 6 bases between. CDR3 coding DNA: TGCGCCAGCAGCCAAGCGCAGGGCAATCAGCCCCAGCATTTT. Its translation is CASSQAQGNQPQHF.

The CDR3 DNA follows: TGTGCCAGCAGTTTACAGGGTAGTGGGTTCTCCTACGAGCAGTACTTC. Amino acids: CASSLQGSGFSYEQYF. The chain carries TRBV28 and TRBJ2-7, with D tentatively TRBD1 (5 bases). The CDR3 has 16 amino acids. Per germline, CDR1 MDHEN and CDR2 SYDVKM. V gave up 2 bases and J gave up 0 bases, with 14 bases separating them.

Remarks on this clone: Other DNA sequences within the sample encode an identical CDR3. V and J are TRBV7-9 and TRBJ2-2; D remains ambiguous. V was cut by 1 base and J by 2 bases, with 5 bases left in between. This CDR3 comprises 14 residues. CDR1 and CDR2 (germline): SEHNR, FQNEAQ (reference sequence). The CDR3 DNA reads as TGTGCCAGCAGCTTAGACAGAAACACCGGGGAGCTGTTTTTT. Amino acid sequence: CASSLDRNTGELFF.

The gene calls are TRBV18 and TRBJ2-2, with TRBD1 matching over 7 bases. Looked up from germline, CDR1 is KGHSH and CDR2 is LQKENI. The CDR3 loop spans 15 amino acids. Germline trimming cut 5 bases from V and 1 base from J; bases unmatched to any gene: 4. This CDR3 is CASSVGTVNTGELFF. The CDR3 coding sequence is TGTGCCAGCTCAGTCGGGACAGTGAACACCGGGGAGCTGTTTTTT.

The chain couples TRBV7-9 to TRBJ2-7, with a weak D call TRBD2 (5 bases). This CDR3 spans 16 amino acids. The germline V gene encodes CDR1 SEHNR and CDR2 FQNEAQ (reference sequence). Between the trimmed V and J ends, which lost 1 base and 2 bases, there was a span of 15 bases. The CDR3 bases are TGTGCCAGCAGCTTAGTCGAGGGAGTGAGTCCCTACGAGCAGTACTTC. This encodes CASSLVEGVSPYEQYF.

This CDR3 reads CASSQDLTGLGNYGYTF. The CDR3 DNA is TGTGCCAGCAGCCAAGATTTAACAGGCTTGGGTAACTATGGCTACACCTTC. The rearrangement joins TRBV3-1 (or the pseudogene TRBV3-2) to TRBJ1-2; a possible D gene is TRBD1 (5 bases). The CDR3 sequence is 17 residues long. The V and J ends lost 0 bases and 1 base respectively, with 15 bases between them. Germline CDR1 LGHDT, CDR2 YNNKEL (reference sequence).

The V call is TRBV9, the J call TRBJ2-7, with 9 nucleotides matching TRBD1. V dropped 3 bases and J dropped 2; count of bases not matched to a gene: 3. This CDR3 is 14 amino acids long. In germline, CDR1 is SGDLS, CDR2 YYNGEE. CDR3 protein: CASSADRGTYEQYF. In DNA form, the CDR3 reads TGTGCCAGCAGCGCAGACAGGGGGACCTACGAGCAGTACTTC.

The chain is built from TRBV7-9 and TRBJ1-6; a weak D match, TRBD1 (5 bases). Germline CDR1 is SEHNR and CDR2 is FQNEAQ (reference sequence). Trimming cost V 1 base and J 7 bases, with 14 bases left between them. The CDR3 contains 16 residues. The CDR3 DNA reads TGTGCCAGCAGCTTAGTAGGGGCAGGGCGGAATTCACCCCTCCACTTT. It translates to CASSLVGAGRNSPLHF.

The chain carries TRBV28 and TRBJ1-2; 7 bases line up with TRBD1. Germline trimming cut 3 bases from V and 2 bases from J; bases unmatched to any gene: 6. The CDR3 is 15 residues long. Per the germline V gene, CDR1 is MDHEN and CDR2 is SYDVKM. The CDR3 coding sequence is TGTGCCAGCAGTTTCACTCCCAGGGGGAACTATGGCTACACCTTC. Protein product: CASSFTPRGNYGYTF.

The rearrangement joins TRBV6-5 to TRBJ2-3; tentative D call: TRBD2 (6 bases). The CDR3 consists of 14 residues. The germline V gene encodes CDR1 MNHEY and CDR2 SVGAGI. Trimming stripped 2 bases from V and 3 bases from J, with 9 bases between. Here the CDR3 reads CASSYASVTDTQYF. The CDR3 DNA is TGTGCCAGCAGTTACGCTAGCGTTACAGATACGCAGTATTTT.

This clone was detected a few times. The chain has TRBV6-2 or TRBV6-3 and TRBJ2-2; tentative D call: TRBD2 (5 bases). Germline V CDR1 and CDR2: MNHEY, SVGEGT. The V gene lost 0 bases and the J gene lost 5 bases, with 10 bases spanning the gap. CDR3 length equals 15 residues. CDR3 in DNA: TGTGCCAGCAGTTACTCGGAGGTGGGGACCGGGGAGCTGTTTTTT. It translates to CASSYSEVGTGELFF.

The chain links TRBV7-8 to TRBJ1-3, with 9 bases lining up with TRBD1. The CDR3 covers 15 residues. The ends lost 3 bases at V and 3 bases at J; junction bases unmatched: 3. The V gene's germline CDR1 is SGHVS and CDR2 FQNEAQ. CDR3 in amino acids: CASSLGQGFGNTIYF. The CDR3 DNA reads TGTGCCAGCAGCTTGGGACAGGGATTTGGAAACACCATATATTTT.

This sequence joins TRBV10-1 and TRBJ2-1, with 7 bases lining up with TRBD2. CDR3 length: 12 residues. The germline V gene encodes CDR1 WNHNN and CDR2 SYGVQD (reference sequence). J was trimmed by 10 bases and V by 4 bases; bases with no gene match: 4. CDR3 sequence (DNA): TGCGCCAGCAGTGGGGGTAGCGGGGAGCAGTTCTTC. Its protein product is CASSGGSGEQFF.

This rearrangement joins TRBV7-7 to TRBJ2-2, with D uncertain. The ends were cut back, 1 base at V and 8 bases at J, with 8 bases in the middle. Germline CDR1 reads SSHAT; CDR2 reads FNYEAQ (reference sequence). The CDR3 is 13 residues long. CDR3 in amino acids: CASSLVLAGELFF. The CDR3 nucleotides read TGTGCCAGCAGCTTAGTGCTGGCAGGGGAGCTGTTTTTT.

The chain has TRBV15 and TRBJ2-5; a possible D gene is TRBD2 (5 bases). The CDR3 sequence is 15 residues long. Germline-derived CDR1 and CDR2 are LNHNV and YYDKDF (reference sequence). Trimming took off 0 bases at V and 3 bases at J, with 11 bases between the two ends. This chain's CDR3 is CATSRDLGAKETQYF. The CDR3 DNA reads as TGTGCCACCAGCAGAGATCTGGGAGCGAAAGAGACCCAGTACTTC.

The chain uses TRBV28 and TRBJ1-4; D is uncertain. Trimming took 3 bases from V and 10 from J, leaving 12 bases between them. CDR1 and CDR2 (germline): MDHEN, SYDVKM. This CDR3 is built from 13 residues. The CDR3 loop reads CASSLVEGRKLFF. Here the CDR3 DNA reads TGTGCCAGCAGTTTGGTGGAGGGCCGAAAACTGTTTTTT.

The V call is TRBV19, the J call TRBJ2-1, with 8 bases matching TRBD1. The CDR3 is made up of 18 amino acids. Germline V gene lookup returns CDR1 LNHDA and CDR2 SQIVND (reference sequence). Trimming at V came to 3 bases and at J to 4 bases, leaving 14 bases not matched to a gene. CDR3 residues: CASSIANLRDRRYNEQFF. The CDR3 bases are TGTGCCAGTAGTATCGCGAACCTCCGGGACAGGCGTTACAATGAGCAGTTCTTC.

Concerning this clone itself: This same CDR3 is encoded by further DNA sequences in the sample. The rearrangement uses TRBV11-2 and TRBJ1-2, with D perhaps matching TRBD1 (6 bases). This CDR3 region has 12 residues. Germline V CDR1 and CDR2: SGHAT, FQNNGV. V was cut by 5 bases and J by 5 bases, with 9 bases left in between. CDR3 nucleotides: TGTGCCAGCAGCCTTACAGGGTATGGCTACACCTTC. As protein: CASSLTGYGYTF.